The TCR beta chain under discussion was sequenced for a study of beta chain features in type 1 diabetes. All sorted populations exceeded 98% purity. The CDR3 extends over 15 amino acids. Looked up from germline, CDR1 is MDHEN and CDR2 is SYDVKM. V was clipped by 6 bases and J by 0 bases, with 14 bases between them. In its sample, this clone was seen a few times. Its cognate antigen is unknown. Investigators reverse transcribed all isolated RNA, so they sequenced expressed TCRB transcripts. Produced via immunoSEQ multiplex PCR; TCRdb's table is partial and in-frame only. The sample holds approximately 360,000 clones, around 13% seen once. General study results and limits: All four CD4+ subsets of Type 1 diabetes patients contained TCRB CDR3s that were moderately but significantly shorter.

The rearrangement uses TRBV28 and TRBJ1-1, with D unresolved. The specimen sequenced was naive CD4+ T cells from blood. This clonotype was obtained from a woman aged 18-35 years with type 1 diabetes. The CDR3: CASRDRWAMNTEAFF. The CDR3 DNA reads as TGTGCCAGCAGAGACCGATGGGCAATGAACACTGAAGCTTTCTTT. Full variable domain (remainder filled in from reference TRBV28 and TRBJ1-1): DVKVTQSSRYLVKRTGEKVFLECVQDMDHENMFWYRQDPGLGLRLIYFSYDVKMKEKGDIPEGYSVSREKKERFSLILESASTNQTSMYLCASRDRWAMNTEAFFGQGTRLTVV.